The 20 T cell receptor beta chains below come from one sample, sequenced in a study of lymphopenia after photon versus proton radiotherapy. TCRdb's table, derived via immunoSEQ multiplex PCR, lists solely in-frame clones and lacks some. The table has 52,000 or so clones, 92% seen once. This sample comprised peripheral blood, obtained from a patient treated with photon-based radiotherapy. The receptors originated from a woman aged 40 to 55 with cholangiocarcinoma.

The CDR3 DNA reads as TGCAGCGTTGAACCCCTTGGGGGCTACGAGCAGTACTTC. Translation: CSVEPLGGYEQYF. The chain has TRBV29-1 and TRBJ2-7; D possibly matches TRBD1 or TRBD2 (5 bases each). V lost 2 bases and J 3 bases, leaving 11 bases between the germline ends. CDR1 and CDR2 (germline): SQVTM, ANQGSEA. The length of the CDR3 is 13 residues.

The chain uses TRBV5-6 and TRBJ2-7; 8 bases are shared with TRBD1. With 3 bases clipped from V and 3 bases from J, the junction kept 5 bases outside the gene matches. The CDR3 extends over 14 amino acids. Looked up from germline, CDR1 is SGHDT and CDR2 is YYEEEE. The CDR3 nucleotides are TGTGCCAGCAGCTGGACAGGGTTCAACTACGAGCAGTACTTC. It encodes CASSWTGFNYEQYF.

Written as DNA, the CDR3 is TGTGCCAGCAGCTTGGATAGGACAGGGCTAGCCAAAAACATTCAGTACTTC. Residues: CASSLDRTGLAKNIQYF. This chain uses TRBV5-4 with TRBJ2-4; 8 nucleotides agree with TRBD1. V shed 0 bases, J shed 0 bases, and the junction held 5 bases outside the gene matches. The CDR3 runs to 17 residues. The germline V gene encodes CDR1 SGHNT and CDR2 YYREEE (reference sequence).

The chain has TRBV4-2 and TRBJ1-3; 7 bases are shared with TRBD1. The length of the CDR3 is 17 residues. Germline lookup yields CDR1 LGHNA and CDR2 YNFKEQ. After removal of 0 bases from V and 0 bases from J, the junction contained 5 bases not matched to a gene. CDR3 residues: CASSQEPQGSSGNTIYF. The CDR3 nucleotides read TGTGCCAGCAGCCAAGAACCACAGGGGTCCTCTGGAAACACCATATATTTT.

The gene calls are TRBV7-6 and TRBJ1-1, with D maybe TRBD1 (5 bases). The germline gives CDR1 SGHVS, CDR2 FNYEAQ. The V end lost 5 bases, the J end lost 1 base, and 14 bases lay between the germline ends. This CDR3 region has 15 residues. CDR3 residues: CASSHPGGTNTEAFF. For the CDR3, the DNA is TGTGCCAGCAGCCACCCTGGGGGGACGAACACTGAAGCTTTCTTT.

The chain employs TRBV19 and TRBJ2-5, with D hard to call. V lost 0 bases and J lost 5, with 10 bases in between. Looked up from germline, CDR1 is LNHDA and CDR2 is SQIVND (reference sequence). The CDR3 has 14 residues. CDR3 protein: CASSIDQGLETQYF. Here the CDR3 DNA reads TGTGCCAGTAGTATAGATCAAGGCCTCGAGACCCAGTACTTC.

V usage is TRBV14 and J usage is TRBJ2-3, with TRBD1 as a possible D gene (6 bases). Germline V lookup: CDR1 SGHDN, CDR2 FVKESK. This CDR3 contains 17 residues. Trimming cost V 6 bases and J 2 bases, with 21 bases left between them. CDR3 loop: CASSHLANRVLTDTQYF. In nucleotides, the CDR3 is TGTGCCAGCAGTCACCTAGCCAACAGGGTTCTCACAGATACGCAGTATTTT.

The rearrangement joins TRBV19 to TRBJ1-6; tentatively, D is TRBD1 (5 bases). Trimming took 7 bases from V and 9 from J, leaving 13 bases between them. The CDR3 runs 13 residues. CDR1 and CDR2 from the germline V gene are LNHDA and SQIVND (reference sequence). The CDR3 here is CASNGGVGSPLHF. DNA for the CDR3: TGTGCCAGTAACGGAGGGGTCGGTTCACCCCTCCACTTT.

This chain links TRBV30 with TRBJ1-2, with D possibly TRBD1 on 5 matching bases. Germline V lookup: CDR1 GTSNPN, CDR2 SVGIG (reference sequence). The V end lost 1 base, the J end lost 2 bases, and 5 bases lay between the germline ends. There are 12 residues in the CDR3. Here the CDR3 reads CAWSEGNYGYTF. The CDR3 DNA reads TGTGCCTGGAGTGAGGGGAACTATGGCTACACCTTC.

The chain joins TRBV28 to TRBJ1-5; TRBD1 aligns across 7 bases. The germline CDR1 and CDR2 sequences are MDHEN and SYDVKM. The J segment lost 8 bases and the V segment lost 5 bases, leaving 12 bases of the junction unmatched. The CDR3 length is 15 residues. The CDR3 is CASSPGDSVPKPQHF. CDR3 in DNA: TGTGCCAGCAGTCCGGGGGACAGCGTACCTAAGCCCCAGCATTTT. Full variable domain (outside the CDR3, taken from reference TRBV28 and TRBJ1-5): DVKVTQSSRYLVKRTGEKVFLECVQDMDHENMFWYRQDPGLGLRLIYFSYDVKMKEKGDIPEGYSVSREKKERFSLILESASTNQTSMYLCASSPGDSVPKPQHFGDGTRLSIL.

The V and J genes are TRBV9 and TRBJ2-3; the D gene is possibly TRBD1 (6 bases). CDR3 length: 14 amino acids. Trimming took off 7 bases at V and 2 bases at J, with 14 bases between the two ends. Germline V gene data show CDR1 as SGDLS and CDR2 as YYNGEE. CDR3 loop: CASDPAGDTDTQYF. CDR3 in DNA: TGTGCCAGCGATCCAGCAGGGGACACAGATACGCAGTATTTT.

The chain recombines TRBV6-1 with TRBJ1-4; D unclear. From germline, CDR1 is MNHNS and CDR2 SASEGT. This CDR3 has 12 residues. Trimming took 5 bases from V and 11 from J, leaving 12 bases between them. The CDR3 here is CASSSEGSKLFF. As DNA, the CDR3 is TGTGCCAGCAGTTCCGAAGGGTCTAAACTGTTTTTT.

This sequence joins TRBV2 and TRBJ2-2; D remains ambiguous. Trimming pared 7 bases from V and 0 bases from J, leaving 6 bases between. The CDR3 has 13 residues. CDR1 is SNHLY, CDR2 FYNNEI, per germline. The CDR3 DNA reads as TGTGCCAGCAACTACGCGAACACCGGGGAGCTGTTTTTT. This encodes CASNYANTGELFF.

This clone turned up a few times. The CDR3 protein is CAVPAAGMGYGYTF. As DNA, the CDR3 is TGTGCCGTCCCCGCTGCAGGGATGGGCTATGGCTACACCTTC. This chain connects TRBV19 to TRBJ1-2; D is perhaps TRBD1 (5 bases). Germline CDR1 and CDR2: LNHDA and SQIVND (reference sequence). The CDR3 totals 14 residues. V lost 11 bases and J lost 4, with 20 bases in between.

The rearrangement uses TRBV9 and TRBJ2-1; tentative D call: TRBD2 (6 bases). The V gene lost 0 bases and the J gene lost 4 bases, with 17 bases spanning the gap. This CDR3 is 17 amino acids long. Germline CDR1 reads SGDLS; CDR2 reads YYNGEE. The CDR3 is CASSVDPNSGSYNEQFF. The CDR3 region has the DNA TGTGCCAGCAGCGTAGACCCCAATAGCGGATCGTACAATGAGCAGTTCTTC.

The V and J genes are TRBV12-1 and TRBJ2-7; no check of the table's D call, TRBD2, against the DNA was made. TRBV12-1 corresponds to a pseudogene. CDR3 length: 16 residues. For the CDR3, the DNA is TGTGCCAGCAGCTCTCCCCCGGGACTAGCGGACTACGAGCAGTACTTC. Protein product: CASSSPPGLADYEQYF.

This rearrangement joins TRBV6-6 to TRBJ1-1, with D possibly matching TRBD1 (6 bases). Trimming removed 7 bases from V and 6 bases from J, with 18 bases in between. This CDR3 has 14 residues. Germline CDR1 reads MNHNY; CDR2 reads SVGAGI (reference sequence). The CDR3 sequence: CASTGEGFIAEAFF. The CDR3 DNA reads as TGTGCCAGCACAGGGGAGGGGTTTATCGCTGAAGCTTTCTTT.

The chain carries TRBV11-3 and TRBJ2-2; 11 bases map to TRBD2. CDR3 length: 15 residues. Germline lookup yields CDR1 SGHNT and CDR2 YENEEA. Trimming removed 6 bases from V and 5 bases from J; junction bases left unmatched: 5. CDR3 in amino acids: CASRSSGRDTGELFF. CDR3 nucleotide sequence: TGTGCCAGCAGAAGTAGCGGGAGGGATACCGGGGAGCTGTTTTTT. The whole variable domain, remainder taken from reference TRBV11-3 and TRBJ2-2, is EAGVVQSPRYKIIEKKQPVAFWCNPISGHNTLYWYLQNLGQGPELLIRYENEEAVDDSQLPKDRFSAERLKGVDSTLKIQPAELGDSAVYLCASRSSGRDTGELFFGEGSRLTVL.

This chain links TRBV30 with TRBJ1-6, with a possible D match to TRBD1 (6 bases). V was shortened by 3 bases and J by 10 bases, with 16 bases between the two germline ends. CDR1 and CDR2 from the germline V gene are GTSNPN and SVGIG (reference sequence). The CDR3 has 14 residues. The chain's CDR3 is CAWSRDSGASPLHF. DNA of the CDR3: TGTGCCTGGAGCCGGGACTCAGGGGCCTCACCCCTCCACTTT.

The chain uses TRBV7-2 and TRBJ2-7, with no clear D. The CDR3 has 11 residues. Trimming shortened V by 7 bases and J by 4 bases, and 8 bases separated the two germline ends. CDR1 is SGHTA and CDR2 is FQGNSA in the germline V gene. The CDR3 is CASTGSYEQYF. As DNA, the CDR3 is TGTGCCAGCACCGGCTCTTACGAGCAGTACTTC. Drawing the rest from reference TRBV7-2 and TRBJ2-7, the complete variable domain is GAGVSQSPSNKVTEKGKDVELRCDPISGHTALYWYRQSLGQGLEFLIYFQGNSAPDKSGLPSDRFSAERTGGSVSTLTIQRTQQEDSAVYLCASTGSYEQYFGPGTRLTVT.